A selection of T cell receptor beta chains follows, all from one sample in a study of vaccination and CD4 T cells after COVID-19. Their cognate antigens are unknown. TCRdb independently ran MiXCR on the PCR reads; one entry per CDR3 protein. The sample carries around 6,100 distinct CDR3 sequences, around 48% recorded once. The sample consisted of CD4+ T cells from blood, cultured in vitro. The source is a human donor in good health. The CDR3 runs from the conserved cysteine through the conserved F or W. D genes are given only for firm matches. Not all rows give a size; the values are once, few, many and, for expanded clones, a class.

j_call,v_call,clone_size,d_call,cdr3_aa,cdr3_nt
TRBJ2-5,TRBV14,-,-,CASSQDVGGRETQYF,TGTGCCAGCAGCCAGGACGTGGGGGGTCGGGAGACCCAGTACTTC
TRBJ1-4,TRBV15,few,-,CATSRADRGKLFF,TGTGCCACCAGCAGGGCCGACCGCGGAAAACTGTTTTTT
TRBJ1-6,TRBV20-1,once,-,CSARGGSSYNSPLHF,TGCAGTGCTAGAGGGGGGAGCTCCTACAATTCACCCCTCCACTTT
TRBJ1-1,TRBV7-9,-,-,CASSLGVGGTEAFF,TGTGCCAGCAGCTTAGGGGTAGGGGGCACTGAAGCTTTCTTT
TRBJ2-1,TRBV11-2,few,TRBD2,CASSRGLGTRGDNEQFF,TGTGCCAGCAGCCGCGGTCTAGGGACTAGGGGAGACAATGAGCAGTTCTTC
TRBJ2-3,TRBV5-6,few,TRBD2,CASSVSGGRDTQYF,TGTGCCAGCAGCGTTAGCGGGGGAAGAGATACGCAGTATTTT
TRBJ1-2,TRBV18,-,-,CASSPTIVGGASGYTF,TGTGCCAGCTCACCTACTATCGTCGGGGGGGCAAGTGGCTACACCTTC
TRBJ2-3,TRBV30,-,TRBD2,CAWRNPQERGVSTDTQYF,TGTGCCTGGAGAAACCCACAGGAGCGGGGGGTCAGCACAGATACGCAGTATTTT
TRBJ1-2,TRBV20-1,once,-,CSANYDGYTF,TGCAGTGCTAATTATGATGGCTACACCTTC
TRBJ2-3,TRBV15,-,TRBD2,CATSREDSGRAKDTQYF,TGTGCCACCAGCAGAGAGGACAGCGGGAGGGCCAAGGATACGCAGTATTTT
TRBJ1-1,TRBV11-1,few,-,CASSLDLTTEAFF,TGTGCCAGCAGCTTAGATTTGACCACTGAAGCTTTCTTT
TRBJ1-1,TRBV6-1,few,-,CASSEVQGSNTEAFF,TGTGCCAGCAGTGAAGTCCAAGGATCGAACACTGAAGCTTTCTTT
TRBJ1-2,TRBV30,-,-,CAWGGRTLRYGYTF,TGTGCCTGGGGGGGGAGGACTCTTCGCTATGGCTACACCTTC
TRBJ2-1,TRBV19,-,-,CASSISIFGNEQFF,TGTGCCAGTAGTATTTCAATTTTCGGCAATGAGCAGTTCTTC
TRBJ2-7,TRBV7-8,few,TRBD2,CASTAGGVGTYEQYF,TGTGCCAGCACCGCCGGGGGGGTAGGGACCTACGAGCAGTACTTC
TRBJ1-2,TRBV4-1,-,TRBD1,CASSLTPIRGLGIGYTF,TGCGCCAGCAGCCTCACCCCGATCAGGGGGTTGGGGATTGGCTACACCTTC
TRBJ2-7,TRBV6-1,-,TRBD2,CASGGPPRYEQYF,TGCGCCAGCGGGGGTCCCCCCCGCTACGAGCAGTACTTC
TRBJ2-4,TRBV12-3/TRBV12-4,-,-,CASSLGTQLAKNIQYF,TGTGCCAGCAGTCTAGGGACACAGCTAGCCAAAAACATTCAGTACTTC
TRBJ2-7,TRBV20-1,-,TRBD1,CSARGLGQGINEQYF,TGCAGTGCTAGAGGCCTCGGACAGGGGATCAACGAGCAGTACTTC
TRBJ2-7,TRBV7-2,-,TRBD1,CASSLDRGSYEQYF,TGTGCCAGCAGCCTTGACAGGGGAAGCTACGAGCAGTACTTC
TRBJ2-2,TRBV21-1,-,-,CASSHRVVHTGELFF,TGTGCCAGCAGCCACAGGGTTGTGCACACCGGGGAGCTGTTTTTT
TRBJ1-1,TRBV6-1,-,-,CAAKVGNTEAFF,TGTGCCGCCAAGGTCGGGAACACTGAAGCTTTCTTT
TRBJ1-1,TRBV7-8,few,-,CASSTRTNTEAFF,TGTGCCAGCAGTACTCGTACGAACACTGAAGCTTTCTTT
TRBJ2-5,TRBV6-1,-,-,CASRATGMGPSETQYF,TGTGCCAGCCGGGCAACAGGGATGGGGCCTTCAGAGACCCAGTACTTC
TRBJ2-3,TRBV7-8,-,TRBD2,CASSSGTSGNVFVTQYF,TGTGCCAGCAGCTCCGGGACTAGCGGGAATGTGTTTGTTACGCAGTATTTT
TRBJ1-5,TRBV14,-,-,CASSLGLTADQPQHF,TGTGCCAGCAGCCTCGGTTTGACAGCCGATCAGCCCCAGCATTTT
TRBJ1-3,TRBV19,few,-,CASTLPSGNTIYF,TGTGCCAGTACTCTCCCTTCTGGAAACACCATATATTTT
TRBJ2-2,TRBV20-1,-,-,CSAKMLAEHTGELFF,TGCAGTGCTAAAATGCTGGCAGAACACACCGGGGAGCTGTTTTTT
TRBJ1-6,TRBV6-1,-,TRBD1,CASSESGTGGSPLHF,TGTGCCAGCAGTGAAAGTGGGACAGGGGGCTCACCCCTCCACTTT
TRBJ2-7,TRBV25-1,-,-,CASTTGVAYEQYF,TGTGCCAGCACCACTGGGGTTGCCTACGAGCAGTACTTC
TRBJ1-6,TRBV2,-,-,CASKRSSPLHF,TGTGCCAGCAAGAGGAGCTCACCCCTCCACTTT
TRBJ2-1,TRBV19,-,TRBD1,CASSMDRDRYNEQFF,TGTGCCAGTAGTATGGACAGGGATAGGTACAATGAGCAGTTCTTC
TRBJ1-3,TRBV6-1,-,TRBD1,CASSAPGQGASAGNTIYF,TGTGCCAGCAGTGCACCGGGACAGGGGGCATCGGCTGGAAACACCATATATTTT
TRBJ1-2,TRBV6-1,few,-,CASSSRVGGPFGYTF,TGTGCCAGCAGCTCCCGGGTGGGGGGGCCGTTCGGCTACACCTTC
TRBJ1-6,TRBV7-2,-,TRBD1,CASSLRGQGFNSPLHF,TGTGCCAGCAGCCTCCGGGGACAGGGTTTCAATTCACCCCTCCACTTT
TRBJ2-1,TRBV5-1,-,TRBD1,CASSFGDRGSNEQFF,TGCGCCAGCAGCTTTGGGGACAGGGGGTCTAATGAGCAGTTCTTC
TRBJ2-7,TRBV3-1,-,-,CASSLVGRRSSYEQYF,TGTGCCAGCAGCCTGGTCGGGCGGCGTTCTTCCTACGAGCAGTACTTC
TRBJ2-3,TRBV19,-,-,CASSPPTGGVDTQYF,TGTGCCAGTAGTCCGCCGACGGGGGGCGTAGATACGCAGTATTTT
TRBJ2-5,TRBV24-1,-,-,CATSDPGLSQETQYF,TGTGCCACCAGTGATCCGGGACTGTCCCAAGAGACCCAGTACTTC
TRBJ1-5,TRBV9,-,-,CASSVEPSWNQPQHF,TGTGCCAGCAGCGTAGAGCCCAGTTGGAATCAGCCCCAGCATTTT
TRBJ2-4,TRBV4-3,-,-,CASSNGSYF,TGCGCCAGCAGTAATGGTTCCTACTTC
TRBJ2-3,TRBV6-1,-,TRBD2,CASSLAGGPGDTQYF,TGTGCCAGCAGCCTCGCGGGGGGGCCGGGGGATACGCAGTATTTT
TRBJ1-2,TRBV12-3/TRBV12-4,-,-,CASSTGTSYSYTF,TGTGCCAGCAGTACCGGGACAAGCTATAGCTACACCTTC
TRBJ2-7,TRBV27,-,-,CASSWDKEGEQYF,TGTGCCAGCAGTTGGGACAAAGAGGGCGAGCAGTACTTC
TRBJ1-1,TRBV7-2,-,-,CASSLGGSSTEAFF,TGTGCCAGCAGCTTAGGAGGGTCTAGCACTGAAGCTTTCTTT
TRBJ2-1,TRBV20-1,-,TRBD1,CSARAAAGQGVPNEQFF,TGCAGTGCTAGAGCTGCTGCGGGTCAGGGGGTTCCCAATGAGCAGTTCTTC
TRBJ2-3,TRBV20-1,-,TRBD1,CSARFFGQGEVVDTQYF,TGCAGTGCTCGATTTTTTGGACAGGGGGAGGTAGTAGATACGCAGTATTTT
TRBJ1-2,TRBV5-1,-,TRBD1,CASSTATGVNYGYTF,TGCGCCAGCAGCACAGCGACAGGGGTGAACTATGGCTACACCTTC
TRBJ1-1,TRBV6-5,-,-,CASSYKANTEAFF,TGTGCCAGCAGTTACAAGGCGAACACTGAAGCTTTCTTT
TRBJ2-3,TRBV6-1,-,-,CASSPPYSFTQYF,TGTGCCAGCAGTCCACCATATTCATTTACGCAGTATTTT